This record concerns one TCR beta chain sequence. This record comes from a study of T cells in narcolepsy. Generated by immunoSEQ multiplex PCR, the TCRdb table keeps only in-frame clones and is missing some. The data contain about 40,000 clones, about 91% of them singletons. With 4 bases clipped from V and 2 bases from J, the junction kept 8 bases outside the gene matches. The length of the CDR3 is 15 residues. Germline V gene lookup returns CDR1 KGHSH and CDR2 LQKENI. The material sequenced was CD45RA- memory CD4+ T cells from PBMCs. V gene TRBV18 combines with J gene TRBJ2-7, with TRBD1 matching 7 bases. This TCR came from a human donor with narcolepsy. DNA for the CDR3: TGTGCCAGCTCACTGGATAGGGACAGTCCCTACGAGCAGTACTTC. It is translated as CASSLDRDSPYEQYF.